This TCR beta chain was captured in a study of T-cell reconstitution after alpha-beta-depleted transplantation in children. Per the germline V gene, CDR1 is DFQATT and CDR2 is SNEGSKA (reference sequence). The CDR3 is 11 amino acids. V lost 4 bases to trimming and J lost 3 bases, with 7 bases between them. Unique molecular identifiers tagged the TCRbeta library. TCRdb itself ran the PCR reads through MiXCR, one entry per CDR3 protein. The sample has hundreds of thousands of distinct CDR3 sequences; approximately 15% are singletons. The rearrangement uses TRBV20-1 and TRBJ2-7, with D hard to call. The sample consisted of PBMCs from the stem cell graft donor, taken from the stem cell graft. The TCR comes from a human donor who donated a stem cell graft to a child with acute myeloid leukemia. CDR3 bases: TGCAGTGCTATCGAGATCTACGAGCAGTACTTC. Translation gives CSAIEIYEQYF.